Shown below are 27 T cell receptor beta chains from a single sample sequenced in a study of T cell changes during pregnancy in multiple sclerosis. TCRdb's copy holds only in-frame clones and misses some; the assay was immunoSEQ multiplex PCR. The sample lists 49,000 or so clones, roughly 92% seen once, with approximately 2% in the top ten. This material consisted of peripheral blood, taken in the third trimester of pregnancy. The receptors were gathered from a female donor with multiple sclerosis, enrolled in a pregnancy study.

CDR3 sequence: CASSLAGDFRVGEQFF. Here the CDR3 DNA reads TGTGCCAGCAGCTTAGCGGGGGACTTTAGAGTTGGTGAGCAGTTCTTC. J is TRBJ2-1 and V is TRBV7-9; a weak D match, TRBD2 (6 bases). This CDR3 spans 16 amino acids. The V gene's germline CDR1 is SEHNR and CDR2 FQNEAQ (reference sequence). Trimming took off 0 bases at V and 9 bases at J, with 18 bases between the two ends. The full variable domain, in which reference TRBV7-9 and TRBJ2-1 provide the parts outside the CDR3, is DTGVSQNPRHKITKRGQNVTFRCDPISEHNRLYWYRQTLGQGPEFLTYFQNEAQLEKSRLLSDRFSAERPKGSFSTLEIQRTEQGDSAMYLCASSLAGDFRVGEQFFGPGTRLTVL.

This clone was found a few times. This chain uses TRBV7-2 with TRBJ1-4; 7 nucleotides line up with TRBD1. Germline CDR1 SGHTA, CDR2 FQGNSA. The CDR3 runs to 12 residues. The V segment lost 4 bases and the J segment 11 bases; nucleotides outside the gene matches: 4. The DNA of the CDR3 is TGTGCCAGCAGCTCCGCACAGGGGAAACTGTTTTTT. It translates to CASSSAQGKLFF.

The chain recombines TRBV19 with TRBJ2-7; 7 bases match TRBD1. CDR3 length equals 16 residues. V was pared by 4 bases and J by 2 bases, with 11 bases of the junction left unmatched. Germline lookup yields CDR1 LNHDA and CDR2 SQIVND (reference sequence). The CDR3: CASSTRPGQETYEQYF. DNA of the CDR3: TGTGCCAGTAGTACAAGGCCCGGACAGGAGACCTACGAGCAGTACTTC.

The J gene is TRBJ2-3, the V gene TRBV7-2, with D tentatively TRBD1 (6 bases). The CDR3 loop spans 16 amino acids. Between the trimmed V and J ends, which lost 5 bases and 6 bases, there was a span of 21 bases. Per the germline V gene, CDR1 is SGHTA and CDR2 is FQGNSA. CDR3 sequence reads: CASSPTGQTRSDTQYF. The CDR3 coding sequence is TGTGCCAGCAGCCCCACAGGACAGACCAGGTCGGATACGCAGTATTTT.

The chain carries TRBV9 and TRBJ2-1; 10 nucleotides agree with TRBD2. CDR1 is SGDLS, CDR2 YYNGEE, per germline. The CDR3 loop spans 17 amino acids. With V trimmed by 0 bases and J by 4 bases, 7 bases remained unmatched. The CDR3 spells CASSVVSGTSAYNEQFF. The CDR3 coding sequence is TGTGCCAGCAGCGTAGTATCGGGGACTAGCGCATACAATGAGCAGTTCTTC.

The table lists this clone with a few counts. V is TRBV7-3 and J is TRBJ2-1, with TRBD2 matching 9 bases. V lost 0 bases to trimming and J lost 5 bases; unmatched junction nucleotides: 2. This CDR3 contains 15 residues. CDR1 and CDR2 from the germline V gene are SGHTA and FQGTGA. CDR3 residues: CASSLTGLANNEQFF. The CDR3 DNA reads TGTGCCAGCAGCTTAACGGGACTAGCAAACAATGAGCAGTTCTTC.

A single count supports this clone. The CDR3 sequence is CASRQREGHEQYF. CDR3 sequence (DNA): TGTGCCAGCAGACAACGGGAGGGCCACGAGCAGTACTTC. The V gene is TRBV6-1, the J gene TRBJ2-7; 8 nucleotides match TRBD2. CDR3 size: 13 residues. Looked up from germline, CDR1 is MNHNS and CDR2 is SASEGT. The V segment lost 6 bases and the J segment 5 bases; nucleotides outside the gene matches: 6.

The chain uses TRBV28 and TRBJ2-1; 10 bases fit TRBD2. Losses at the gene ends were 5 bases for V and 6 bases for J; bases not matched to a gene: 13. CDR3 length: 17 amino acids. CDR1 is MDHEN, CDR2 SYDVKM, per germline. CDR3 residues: CASSLPPLAGVGNEQFF. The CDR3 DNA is TGTGCCAGCAGTCTTCCCCCTCTAGCGGGAGTAGGCAATGAGCAGTTCTTC.

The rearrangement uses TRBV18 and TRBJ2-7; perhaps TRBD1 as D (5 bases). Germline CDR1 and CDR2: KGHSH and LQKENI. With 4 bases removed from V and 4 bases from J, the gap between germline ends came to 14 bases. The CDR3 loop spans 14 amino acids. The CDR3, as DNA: TGTGCCAGCTCACTTACCCCGACAGTATACGAGCAGTACTTC. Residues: CASSLTPTVYEQYF.

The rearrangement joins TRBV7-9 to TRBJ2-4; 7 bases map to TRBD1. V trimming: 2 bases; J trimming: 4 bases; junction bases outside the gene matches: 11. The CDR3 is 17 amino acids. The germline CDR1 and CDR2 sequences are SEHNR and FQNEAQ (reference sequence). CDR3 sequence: CASSLNPGGPGKNIQYF. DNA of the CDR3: TGTGCCAGCAGCTTAAACCCAGGGGGACCGGGGAAAAACATTCAGTACTTC.

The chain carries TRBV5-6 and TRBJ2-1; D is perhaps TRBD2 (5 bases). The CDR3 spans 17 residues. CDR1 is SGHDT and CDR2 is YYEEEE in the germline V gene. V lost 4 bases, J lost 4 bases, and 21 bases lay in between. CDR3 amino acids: CASSRFGEITEYNEQFF. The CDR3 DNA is TGTGCCAGCAGCCGATTCGGGGAGATAACAGAGTACAATGAGCAGTTCTTC.

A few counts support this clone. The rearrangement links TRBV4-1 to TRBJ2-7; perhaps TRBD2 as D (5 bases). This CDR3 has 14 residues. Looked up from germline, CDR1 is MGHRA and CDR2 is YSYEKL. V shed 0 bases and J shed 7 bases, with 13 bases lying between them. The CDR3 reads CASSQEAATREQYF. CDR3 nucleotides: TGCGCCAGCAGCCAAGAAGCGGCGACTCGGGAGCAGTACTTC.

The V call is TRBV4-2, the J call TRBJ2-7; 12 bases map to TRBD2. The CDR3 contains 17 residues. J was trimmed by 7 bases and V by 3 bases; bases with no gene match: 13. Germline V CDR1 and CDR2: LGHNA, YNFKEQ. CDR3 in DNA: TGTGCCAGCAGCCAGGAGGAAGGCCTAGCGGGAGGGAGGGAGCAGTACTTC. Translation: CASSQEEGLAGGREQYF.

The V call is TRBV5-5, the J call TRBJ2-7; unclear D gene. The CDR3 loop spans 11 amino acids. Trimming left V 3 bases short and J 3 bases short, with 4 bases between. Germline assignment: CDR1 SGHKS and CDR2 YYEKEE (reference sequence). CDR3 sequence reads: CASSYYYEQYF. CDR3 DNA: TGTGCCAGCAGCTATTACTACGAGCAGTACTTC.

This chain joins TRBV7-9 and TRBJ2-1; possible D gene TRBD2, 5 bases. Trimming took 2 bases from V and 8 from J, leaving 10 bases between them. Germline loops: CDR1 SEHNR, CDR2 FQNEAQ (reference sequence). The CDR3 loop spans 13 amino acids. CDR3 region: CASSLPPRDEQFF. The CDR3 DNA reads TGTGCCAGCAGCTTACCCCCGAGGGATGAGCAGTTCTTC.

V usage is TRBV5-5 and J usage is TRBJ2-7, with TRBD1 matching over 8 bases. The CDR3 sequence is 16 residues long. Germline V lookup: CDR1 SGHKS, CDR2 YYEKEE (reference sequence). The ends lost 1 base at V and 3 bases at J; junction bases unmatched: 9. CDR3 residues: CASSLSRQGTGYEQYF. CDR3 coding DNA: TGTGCCAGCAGCTTGAGCCGACAGGGGACCGGCTACGAGCAGTACTTC.

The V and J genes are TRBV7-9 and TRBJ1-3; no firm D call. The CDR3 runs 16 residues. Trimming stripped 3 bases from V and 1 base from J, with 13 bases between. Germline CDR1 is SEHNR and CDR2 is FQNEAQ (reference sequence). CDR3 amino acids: CASSFFSLSSGNTIYF. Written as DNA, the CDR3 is TGTGCCAGCAGCTTTTTCTCCTTATCGTCTGGAAACACCATATATTTT.

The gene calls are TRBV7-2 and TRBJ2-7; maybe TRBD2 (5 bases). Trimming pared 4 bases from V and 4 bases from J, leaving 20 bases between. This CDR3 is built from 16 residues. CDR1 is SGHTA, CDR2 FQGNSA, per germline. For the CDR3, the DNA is TGTGCCAGCAGCTCTGAGTCACTAGAGCCTACTTACGAGCAGTACTTC. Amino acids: CASSSESLEPTYEQYF.

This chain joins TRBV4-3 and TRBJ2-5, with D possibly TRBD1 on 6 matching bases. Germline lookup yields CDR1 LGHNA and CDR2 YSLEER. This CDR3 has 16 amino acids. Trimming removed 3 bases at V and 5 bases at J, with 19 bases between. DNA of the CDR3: TGCGCCAGCAGCCAGACATTACAGGGTTGGCGGGAGACCCAGTACTTC. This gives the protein CASSQTLQGWRETQYF.

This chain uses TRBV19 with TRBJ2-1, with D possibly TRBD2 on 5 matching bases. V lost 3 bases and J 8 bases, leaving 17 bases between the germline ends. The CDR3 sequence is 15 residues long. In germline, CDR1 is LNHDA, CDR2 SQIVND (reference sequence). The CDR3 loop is CASSISLEPGDEQFF. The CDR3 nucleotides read TGTGCCAGTAGTATTAGTTTGGAACCCGGGGATGAGCAGTTCTTC.

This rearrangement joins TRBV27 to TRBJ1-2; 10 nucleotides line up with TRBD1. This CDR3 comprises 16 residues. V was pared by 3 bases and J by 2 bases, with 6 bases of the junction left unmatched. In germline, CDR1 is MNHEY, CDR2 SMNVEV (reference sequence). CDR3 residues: CASSLHGQGVNYGYTF. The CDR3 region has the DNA TGTGCCAGCAGTTTGCATGGACAGGGGGTAAACTATGGCTACACCTTC.

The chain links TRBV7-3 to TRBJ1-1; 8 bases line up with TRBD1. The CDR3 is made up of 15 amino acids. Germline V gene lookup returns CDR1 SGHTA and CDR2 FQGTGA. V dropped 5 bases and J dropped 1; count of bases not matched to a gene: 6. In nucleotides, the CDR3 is TGTGCCAGCAGCCCTGGGGACAGGAGGAACACTGAAGCTTTCTTT. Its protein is CASSPGDRRNTEAFF.

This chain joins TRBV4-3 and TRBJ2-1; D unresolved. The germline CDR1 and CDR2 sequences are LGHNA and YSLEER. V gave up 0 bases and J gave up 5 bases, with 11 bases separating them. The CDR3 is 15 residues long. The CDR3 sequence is CASSQDGSRDNEQFF. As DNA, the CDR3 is TGCGCCAGCAGCCAAGATGGGTCTCGGGACAATGAGCAGTTCTTC.

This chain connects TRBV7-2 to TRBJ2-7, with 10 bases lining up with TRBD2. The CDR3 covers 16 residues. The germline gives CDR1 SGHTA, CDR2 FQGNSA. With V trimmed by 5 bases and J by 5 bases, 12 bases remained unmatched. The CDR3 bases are TGTGCCAGCAGCCTGGACCTACTAGCGGGACTCGACGAGCAGTACTTC. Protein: CASSLDLLAGLDEQYF. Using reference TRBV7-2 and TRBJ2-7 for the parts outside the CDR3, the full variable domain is GAGVSQSPSNKVTEKGKDVELRCDPISGHTALYWYRQSLGQGLEFLIYFQGNSAPDKSGLPSDRFSAERTGGSVSTLTIQRTQQEDSAVYLCASSLDLLAGLDEQYFGPGTRLTVT.

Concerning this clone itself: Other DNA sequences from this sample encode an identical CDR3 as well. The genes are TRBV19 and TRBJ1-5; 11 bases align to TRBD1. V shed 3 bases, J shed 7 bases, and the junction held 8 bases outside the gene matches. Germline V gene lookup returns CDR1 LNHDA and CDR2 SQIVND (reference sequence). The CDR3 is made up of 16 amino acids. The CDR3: CASSIPGQGARQPQHF. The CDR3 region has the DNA TGTGCCAGTAGTATCCCCGGACAGGGGGCAAGGCAGCCCCAGCATTTT.

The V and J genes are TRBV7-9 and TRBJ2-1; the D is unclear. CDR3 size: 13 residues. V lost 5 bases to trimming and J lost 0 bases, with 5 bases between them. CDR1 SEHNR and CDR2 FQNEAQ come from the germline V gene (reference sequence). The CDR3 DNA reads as TGTGCCAGCAGCCGACTCTCCTACAATGAGCAGTTCTTC. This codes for CASSRLSYNEQFF.

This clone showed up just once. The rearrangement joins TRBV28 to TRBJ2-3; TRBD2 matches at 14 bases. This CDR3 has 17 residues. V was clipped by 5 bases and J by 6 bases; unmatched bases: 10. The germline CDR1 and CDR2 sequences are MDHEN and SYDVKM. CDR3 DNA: TGTGCCAGCAGTCAAGGACTAGCGGGAGGTTCTAGGGATACGCAGTATTTT. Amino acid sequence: CASSQGLAGGSRDTQYF.